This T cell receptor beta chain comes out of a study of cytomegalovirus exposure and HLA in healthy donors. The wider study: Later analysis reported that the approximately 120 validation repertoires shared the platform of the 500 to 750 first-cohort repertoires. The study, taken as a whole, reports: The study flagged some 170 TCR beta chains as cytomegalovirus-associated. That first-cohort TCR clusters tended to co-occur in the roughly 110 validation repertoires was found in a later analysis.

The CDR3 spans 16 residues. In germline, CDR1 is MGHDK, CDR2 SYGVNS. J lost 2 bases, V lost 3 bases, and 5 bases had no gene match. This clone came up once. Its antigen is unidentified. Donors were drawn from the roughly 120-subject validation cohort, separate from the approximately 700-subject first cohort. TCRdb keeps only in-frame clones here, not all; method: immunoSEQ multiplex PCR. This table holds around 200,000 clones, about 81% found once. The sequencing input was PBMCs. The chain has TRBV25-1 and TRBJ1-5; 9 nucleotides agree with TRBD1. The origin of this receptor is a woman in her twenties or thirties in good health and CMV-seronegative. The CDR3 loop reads CASSEWDRVCNQPQHF. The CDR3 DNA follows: TGTGCCAGCAGTGAGTGGGACAGGGTCTGCAATCAGCCCCAGCATTTT.